One and the same sample provided the 29 T cell receptor beta chains below, sequenced in a study of blood T cell repertoires in COVID-19. TCRdb's table, derived via immunoSEQ multiplex PCR, lists solely in-frame clones and lacks some. The sample contains about 38,000 clones, 90% of which appear only once. Sample: peripheral blood. The receptor source for this set is a man aged 60 to 69 with active or convalescent COVID-19.

This chain uses TRBV30 with TRBJ1-2; D is uncertain. From germline, CDR1 is GTSNPN and CDR2 SVGIG (reference sequence). Trimming took off 2 bases at V and 3 bases at J, with 4 bases between the two ends. The CDR3 has 11 residues. CDR3 in amino acids: CAWSPHYGYTF. The CDR3 DNA is TGTGCCTGGAGTCCTCACTATGGCTACACCTTC.

The chain links TRBV27 to TRBJ2-7; 9 positions agree with TRBD2. CDR1 and CDR2 (germline): MNHEY, SMNVEV (reference sequence). V was pared by 6 bases and J by 0 bases, with 27 bases of the junction left unmatched. CDR3 length equals 22 residues. CDR3 bases: TGTGCCAGCAGAAAGTTGATGGGGGATCCAAGACTAGCGGACGGGGGCTCCTACGAGCAGTACTTC. Encoded protein: CASRKLMGDPRLADGGSYEQYF.

This chain connects TRBV27 to TRBJ2-2, with 8 nucleotides matching TRBD2. The CDR3 is made up of 16 amino acids. The V and J ends lost 2 bases and 5 bases, in that order; junction bases with no gene match: 7. Germline V gene data show CDR1 as MNHEY and CDR2 as SMNVEV (reference sequence). As DNA, the CDR3 is TGTGCCAGCAGTTTAAGGTCTAGCGGGTTGACCGGGGAGCTGTTTTTT. It codes for CASSLRSSGLTGELFF.

The CDR3 loop reads CKDRVGEKLFF. CDR3 DNA sequence: TGCAAGGACAGGGTAGGGGAAAAACTGTTTTTT. The genes are TRBV20-1 and TRBJ1-4, with 8 bases identical to TRBD1. The CDR3 contains 11 residues. Germline V gene sequence: CDR1 DFQATT, CDR2 SNEGSKA (reference sequence).

The rearrangement links TRBV2 to TRBJ2-5, with 12 bases that match TRBD2. The CDR3 length is 18 residues. The trim removed 3 bases at V and 2 bases at J, leaving 10 bases unmatched. The germline V gene has CDR1 SNHLY and CDR2 FYNNEI. The CDR3 spells CASSDPRLAGVKQETQYF. The CDR3 DNA sequence: TGTGCCAGCAGTGATCCCCGACTAGCGGGAGTTAAGCAAGAGACCCAGTACTTC.

The genes are TRBV30 and TRBJ2-7; 10 bases map to TRBD1. Unmatched junction bases numbered 6, after V lost 3 bases and J lost 7 bases. Per the germline V gene, CDR1 is GTSNPN and CDR2 is SVGIG (reference sequence). The CDR3 contains 13 residues. CDR3 in amino acids: CAWRTGGLWEQYF. The CDR3 region has the DNA TGTGCCTGGAGGACAGGGGGCCTTTGGGAGCAGTACTTC.

The chain has TRBV27 and TRBJ2-1; D perhaps matches TRBD2 (6 bases). CDR3 length: 13 residues. With 6 bases removed from V and 2 bases from J, the gap between germline ends came to 8 bases. The germline CDR1 and CDR2 sequences are MNHEY and SMNVEV (reference sequence). CDR3: CASRGLAYNEQFF. CDR3 sequence (DNA): TGTGCCAGCAGGGGACTGGCCTACAATGAGCAGTTCTTC.

The chain has TRBV19 and TRBJ1-2, with TRBD1 identical over 7 bases. The CDR3 spans 14 residues. Trimming cost V 4 bases and J 9 bases; bases outside gene matches: 11. Germline V gene lookup returns CDR1 LNHDA and CDR2 SQIVND (reference sequence). This CDR3 is CASSTKLTGFSYTF. DNA for the CDR3: TGTGCCAGTAGTACCAAACTGACAGGGTTTAGCTACACCTTC.

The CDR3 here is CASGTMSPNTGELFF. CDR3 DNA sequence: TGTGCCAGCGGAACTATGTCCCCAAACACCGGGGAGCTGTTTTTT. V is TRBV9 and J is TRBJ2-2; D gene unclear. The ends were cut back, 7 bases at V and 2 bases at J, with 15 bases in the middle. Germline lookup yields CDR1 SGDLS and CDR2 YYNGEE. This CDR3 has 15 amino acids.

This clone was observed once. The genes are TRBV6-2 or TRBV6-3 and TRBJ2-5, with TRBD2 matching 9 bases. V lost 2 bases, J lost 5 bases, and 6 bases stayed unmatched. In germline, CDR1 is MNHEY, CDR2 SVGEGT. This CDR3 has 15 amino acids. In DNA form, the CDR3 reads TGTGCCAGCAGTTACGCTAGCGGGATTCGGGAGACCCAGTACTTC. Encoded protein: CASSYASGIRETQYF.

V is TRBV29-1 and J is TRBJ2-7; 7 nucleotides match TRBD1. Losses at the gene ends were 6 bases for V and 0 bases for J; bases not matched to a gene: 8. CDR1 and CDR2 (germline): SQVTM, ANQGSEA. CDR3 length equals 14 residues. The CDR3 region is CSVRDSVPSYEQYF. DNA for the CDR3: TGCAGCGTCCGGGACAGCGTCCCCTCCTACGAGCAGTACTTC.

This chain joins TRBV7-8 and TRBJ2-7, with 9 bases identical to TRBD2. Germline V lookup: CDR1 SGHVS, CDR2 FQNEAQ. The CDR3 has 16 amino acids. Trimming at V came to 1 base and at J to 0 bases, leaving 4 bases not matched to a gene. The CDR3 protein is CASSLGSGGPSYEQYF. The DNA of the CDR3 is TGTGCCAGCAGCTTAGGTAGCGGGGGACCCTCCTACGAGCAGTACTTC.

The gene calls are TRBV19 and TRBJ2-3; TRBD2 might be the D (5 bases). V lost 5 bases, J lost 3 bases, and 18 bases lay in between. CDR1 is LNHDA, CDR2 SQIVND, per germline (reference sequence). The CDR3 has 16 amino acids. The CDR3 reads CASSFREFYGTDTQYF. DNA for the CDR3: TGTGCCAGTAGTTTCCGGGAATTTTACGGTACAGATACGCAGTATTTT. The whole variable domain, filled in from reference TRBV19 and TRBJ2-3, reads DGGITQSPKYLFRKEGQNVTLSCEQNLNHDAMYWYRQDPGQGLRLIYYSQIVNDFQKGDIAEGYSVSREKKESFPLTVTSAQKNPTAFYLCASSFREFYGTDTQYFGPGTRLTVL.

This chain connects TRBV28 to TRBJ2-3; D is possibly TRBD2 (5 bases). V lost 4 bases to trimming and J lost 0 bases, with 17 bases between them. CDR1 and CDR2 from the germline V gene are MDHEN and SYDVKM. This CDR3 is 17 amino acids long. The DNA of the CDR3 is TGTGCCAGCAGTTCATCATTCGGGATTACTAGCACAGATACGCAGTATTTT. Translating gives CASSSSFGITSTDTQYF.

This clone has just one count. This rearrangement joins TRBV3-1 (or the pseudogene TRBV3-2) to TRBJ2-2, with D perhaps TRBD2 (5 bases). CDR3 length: 17 residues. The V gene's germline CDR1 is LGHDT and CDR2 YNNKEL (reference sequence). Deletions cut 4 bases from V and 0 bases from J, with 15 bases between. CDR3 DNA: TGTGCCAGCAGCCTAGCGATATTCGGGTCGAACACCGGGGAGCTGTTTTTT. Residues: CASSLAIFGSNTGELFF.

The chain couples TRBV19 to TRBJ2-7; D may be TRBD2 (5 bases). CDR1 is LNHDA, CDR2 SQIVND, per germline (reference sequence). The germline V and J ends were trimmed by 7 bases and 4 bases, with 20 bases remaining between them. This CDR3 is 15 amino acids long. The CDR3 DNA reads TGTGCCAGTAACAAAGATGGTAGCGTGCAGTACGAGCAGTACTTC. Translated: CASNKDGSVQYEQYF.

The chain links TRBV12-3 or TRBV12-4 to TRBJ1-3; 7 bases map to TRBD1. This CDR3 has 13 residues. J was trimmed by 4 bases and V by 6 bases; bases with no gene match: 3. CDR3 in DNA: TGTGCCAGCAGCCAGGGGGTAGGAAACACCATATATTTT. Translating gives CASSQGVGNTIYF.

This clone appeared once. V gene TRBV30 combines with J gene TRBJ2-7, with 11 bases aligning to TRBD1. Germline V gene lookup returns CDR1 GTSNPN and CDR2 SVGIG (reference sequence). The trim removed 5 bases at V and 5 bases at J, leaving 5 bases unmatched. This CDR3 is built from 13 residues. DNA of the CDR3: TGTGCCTGGGGACAGGGGGCCGGCGACGAGCAGTACTTC. Translation gives CAWGQGAGDEQYF.

This chain connects TRBV6-5 to TRBJ2-4; 7 bases line up with TRBD1. J lost 3 bases, V lost 5 bases, and 7 bases had no gene match. The CDR3 is 15 amino acids. Germline V gene sequence: CDR1 MNHEY, CDR2 SVGAGI. The CDR3 nucleotides read TGTGCCAGCAGTCGGGACAGAGGGGGCAAAAACATTCAGTACTTC. This translates into CASSRDRGGKNIQYF.

This clone was counted a single time. CDR3 DNA sequence: TGTGCCTGGACCGGTTACACTGAAGCTTTCTTT. It codes for CAWTGYTEAFF. The rearrangement uses TRBV30 and TRBJ1-1; D is uncertain. Germline CDR1 GTSNPN, CDR2 SVGIG (reference sequence). The ends were cut back, 4 bases at V and 3 bases at J, with 6 bases in the middle. The CDR3 contains 11 residues. Variable domain in full (rest from reference TRBV30 and TRBJ1-1): SQTIHQWPATLVQPVGSPLSLECTVEGTSNPNLYWYRQAAGRGLQLLFYSVGIGQISSEVPQNLSASRPQDRQFILSSKKLLLSDSGFYLCAWTGYTEAFFGQGTRLTVV.

CDR3 coding DNA: TGCGCCAGTCGAACTAACAATGAGCAGTTCTTC. It encodes CASRTNNEQFF. This chain connects TRBV5-1 to TRBJ2-1; no clear D gene. Germline CDR1 is SGHRS and CDR2 is YFSETQ. This CDR3 spans 11 amino acids. The germline V and J ends were trimmed by 8 bases and 5 bases, with 8 bases remaining between them.

V usage is TRBV24-1 and J usage is TRBJ2-5, with 7 bases that match TRBD1. The germline CDR1 and CDR2 sequences are KGHDR and SFDVKD. V was pared by 2 bases and J by 4 bases, with 6 bases of the junction left unmatched. The CDR3 length is 15 residues. In DNA form, the CDR3 reads TGTGCCACCAGTGATTCGAGGGGGCCAGGAGAGACCCAGTACTTC. This sequence encodes CATSDSRGPGETQYF.

The chain couples TRBV11-3 to TRBJ2-2; D remains ambiguous. The CDR3 extends over 16 amino acids. Trimming took off 1 base at V and 0 bases at J, with 9 bases between the two ends. Germline V gene lookup returns CDR1 SGHNT and CDR2 YENEEA. CDR3 loop: CASSLGATANTGELFF. CDR3 DNA: TGTGCCAGCAGCTTAGGGGCGACGGCGAACACCGGGGAGCTGTTTTTT.

This chain uses TRBV28 with TRBJ1-5, with D tentatively TRBD1 (6 bases). V was shortened by 5 bases and J by 3 bases, with 20 bases between the two germline ends. CDR3 length: 17 amino acids. The germline gives CDR1 MDHEN, CDR2 SYDVKM. CDR3 sequence reads: CASSTPRGGFDNQPQHF. CDR3 in DNA: TGTGCCAGCAGTACCCCTCGGGGGGGCTTTGACAATCAGCCCCAGCATTTT.

The rearrangement uses TRBV18 and TRBJ2-4, with TRBD2 as a possible D gene (5 bases). CDR1 KGHSH and CDR2 LQKENI come from the germline V gene. The CDR3 consists of 14 residues. Trimming took off 2 bases at V and 6 bases at J, with 11 bases between the two ends. DNA of the CDR3: TGTGCCAGCTCACCAGGTGGTCGGGGAAACATTCAGTACTTC. Its translation: CASSPGGRGNIQYF.

This chain connects TRBV10-3 to TRBJ2-1, with D possibly matching TRBD2 (6 bases). The germline V and J ends were trimmed by 2 bases and 3 bases, with 11 bases remaining between them. Per germline, CDR1 ENHRY and CDR2 SYGVKD. The CDR3 is 15 residues long. The DNA for the CDR3 is TGTGCCATCAGTGAGATGCGGGGAGTCTACAATGAGCAGTTCTTC. Amino acid sequence: CAISEMRGVYNEQFF.

This clone appeared a single time. The gene calls are TRBV4-1 and TRBJ1-1; D not resolved. The CDR3 totals 16 residues. V shed 5 bases and J shed 1 base, with 17 bases lying between them. In germline, CDR1 is MGHRA, CDR2 YSYEKL. In nucleotides, the CDR3 is TGCGCCAGCAGCGAAGGGTGGGGAGGATGGAACACTGAAGCTTTCTTT. This encodes CASSEGWGGWNTEAFF.

The chain uses TRBV5-5 and TRBJ1-6, with no clear D. The length of the CDR3 is 15 residues. The V and J ends lost 0 bases and 5 bases respectively, with 9 bases between them. CDR1 is SGHKS and CDR2 is YYEKEE in the germline V gene (reference sequence). Here the CDR3 reads CASSLARTDNSPLHF. The CDR3 DNA reads as TGTGCCAGCAGCTTGGCCCGTACAGATAATTCACCCCTCCACTTT. Together with reference TRBV5-5 and TRBJ1-6, the CDR3 gives the full variable domain: DAGVTQSPTHLIKTRGQQVTLRCSPISGHKSVSWYQQVLGQGPQFIFQYYEKEERGRGNFPDRFSARQFPNYSSELNVNALLLGDSALYLCASSLARTDNSPLHFGNGTRLTVT.

This clone turned up a few times. The chain recombines TRBV7-2 with TRBJ1-6; no reliable D call. V lost 5 bases to trimming and J lost 0 bases, with 8 bases between them. CDR1 and CDR2 from the germline V gene are SGHTA and FQGNSA. The CDR3 totals 15 residues. CDR3 sequence (DNA): TGTGCCAGCAGCCCCACTAGCTCCTATAATTCACCCCTCCACTTT. It encodes CASSPTSSYNSPLHF.